This T cell receptor (beta chain) was found in a study of shared T cell receptors in the human thymus. Method: immunoSEQ multiplex PCR; TCRdb's copy keeps in-frame clones and lacks some. The profile shows hundreds of thousands of clones, about 80% of them singletons. The CDR3 has 16 residues. Germline loops: CDR1 MNHEY, CDR2 SMNVEV (reference sequence). V was pared by 3 bases and J by 3 bases, with 15 bases between. These data were also filed under a second study, of human thymus T cells. As that report states: Thymus was obtained from resections taken during corrective heart surgery.

The rearrangement links TRBV27 to TRBJ1-5, with D possibly matching TRBD1 (5 bases). This TCR derives from a boy under two years old with a congenital heart defect. The sample comprised thymocytes. The CDR3 nucleotides read TGTGCCAGCAGTTTCAGCGCCAGGGCCTTCAATCAGCCCCAGCATTTT. Amino acids: CASSFSARAFNQPQHF.